The clone carrying this TCR beta chain has more than one count but fewer than ten. Its antigen is unknown. This specimen comes from a study of blood T cells in healthy people across ages. Whole-study findings and limits: Diversity of TCR beta per million T cells declined in a roughly linear way with age.

V shed 4 bases, J shed 2 bases, and the junction held 10 bases outside the gene matches. The CDR3 contains 16 residues. Germline V lookup: CDR1 SGHRS, CDR2 YFSETQ. The second PCR ran roughly 6 to 11 cycles with a sample-barcoded 5' primer and J-beta primers. TCRdb called the 5' RACE reads again in MiXCR, with one record for every CDR3 protein. The data show approximately 810,000 distinct CDR3 sequences, roughly 40% seen once. The rearrangement joins TRBV5-1 to TRBJ2-3; 7 bases fit TRBD1. The source material was blood. The origin of this receptor is a man between 18 and 29 years old in good health. In DNA, the CDR3 is TGCGCCAGCAGCCCCTCGGTGACAGGGAACACAGATACGCAGTATTTT. This encodes CASSPSVTGNTDTQYF. The full variable domain, rest sourced from reference TRBV5-1 and TRBJ2-3, is KAGVTQTPRYLIKTRGQQVTLSCSPISGHRSVSWYQQTPGQGLQFLFEYFSETQRNKGNFPGRFSGRQFSNSRSEMNVSTLELGDSALYLCASSPSVTGNTDTQYFGPGTRLTVL.